This T cell receptor beta chain is drawn from a study of shared T cell receptors in the human thymus. The CDR3 runs to 15 residues. Germline values: CDR1 SGHKS, CDR2 YYEKEE (reference sequence). Deletions cut 4 bases from V and 0 bases from J, with 11 bases between. Profiling relied on immunoSEQ multiplex PCR, and the TCRdb table lists in-frame clones only, not all of them. Among almost 550,000 clones listed, approximately 78% were seen once. These same data were also listed under a study on human thymus T cells. That source adds: Corrective surgery for congenital heart defects was being performed on the healthy Finnish infants who served as donors. Corrective cardiac operations yielded the resected thymus tissue. V and J genes seemed to be used with bias in thymic and blood repertoires. Unrelated people showed highly overlapping thymic repertoires, related research reported.

The sequence derives from a boy in the first two years of life with a congenital heart defect. The V call is TRBV5-5, the J call TRBJ2-1; unclear D gene. The sequenced sample consisted of thymocytes. The CDR3 protein is CASSLRSSSYNEQFF. The CDR3 region has the DNA TGTGCCAGCAGCCTCCGATCCAGCTCCTACAATGAGCAGTTCTTC.